One and the same sample provided the 2 T cell receptor beta chains below, sequenced in a study of T-cell reconstitution after alpha-beta-depleted transplantation in children. A library of TCRbeta sequences, prepared with unique molecular identifiers, was generated. TCRdb fed the PCR reads into MiXCR, producing one record per CDR3 protein. The table includes more than 500,000 distinct CDR3 sequences, approximately 10% detected once. The sequenced sample was PBMCs, mostly from graft donor cells, obtained 180 days after TCRalphabeta/CD19-depleted stem cell transplant. The source of these receptors is a female patient between 2 and 15 years old who had a stem cell transplant for aplastic anemia, so the T cells may come from the graft donor.

V usage is TRBV20-1 and J usage is TRBJ1-5; TRBD1 is a possible D gene (5 bases). The V gene's germline CDR1 is DFQATT and CDR2 SNEGSKA (reference sequence). The CDR3 spans 16 residues. V was trimmed by 2 bases and J by 0 bases, leaving 14 bases between them. CDR3 sequence reads: CSARNAPGTSNQPQHF. For the CDR3, the DNA is TGCAGTGCTAGAAACGCTCCAGGGACTAGCAATCAGCCCCAGCATTTT.

Only a few counts were recorded for this clonotype. This rearrangement joins TRBV30 to TRBJ1-5, with D possibly TRBD1 on 5 matching bases. V was clipped by 3 bases and J by 4 bases, with 10 bases between them. The germline V gene has CDR1 GTSNPN and CDR2 SVGIG (reference sequence). This CDR3 is 13 amino acids long. CDR3 DNA sequence: TGTGCCTGGAGCCCGGGGGTGAATCAGCCCCAGCATTTT. Encoded protein: CAWSPGVNQPQHF.